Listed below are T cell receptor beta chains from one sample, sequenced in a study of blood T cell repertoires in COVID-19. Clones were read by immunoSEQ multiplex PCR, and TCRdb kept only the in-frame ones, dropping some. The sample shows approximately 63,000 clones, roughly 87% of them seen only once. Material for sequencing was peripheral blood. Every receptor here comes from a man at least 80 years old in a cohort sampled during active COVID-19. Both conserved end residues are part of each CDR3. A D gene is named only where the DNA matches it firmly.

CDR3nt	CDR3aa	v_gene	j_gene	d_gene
TGTGCCAGCAGCTTTTATAGGCGGGAGCTCACCTACAATGAGCAGTTCTTC	CASSFYRRELTYNEQFF	TRBV7-8	TRBJ2-1	TRBD2
TGTGCCAGCAGCTTGATCACTAGCGGGAGGAATGAGCAGTTCTTC	CASSLITSGRNEQFF	TRBV5-4	TRBJ2-1	TRBD2
TGTGCCAGCAATCAGGGCACGGCTTATGGCTACACCTTC	CASNQGTAYGYTF	TRBV2	TRBJ1-2	NA
TGTGCCAGCAGCAAGTCGGGACAGGAACGTTTTCCATATTTT	CASSKSGQERFPYF	TRBV3-1/TRBV3-2	TRBJ1-3	TRBD1
TGTGCCACGCTTGAGCGGGAACCCGGGGAGCTGTTTTTT	CATLEREPGELFF	TRBV10-3	TRBJ2-2	TRBD2
TGTGCCATCAGTGTAACCCAGGAGACCCAGTACTTC	CAISVTQETQYF	TRBV10-3	TRBJ2-5	NA
TGTGCCAGCTCACCGCTAGCGGGAGACATTCAGTACTTC	CASSPLAGDIQYF	TRBV18	TRBJ2-4	TRBD2
TGTGCTAGTGGTTTGGTAGGGGTACAGCCCCAGCATTTT	CASGLVGVQPQHF	TRBV12-5	TRBJ1-5	NA
TGTGCCAGTAGGGGGGGACAGGGGAGGGCCACTGAAGCTTTCTTT	CASRGGQGRATEAFF	TRBV19	TRBJ1-1	TRBD1
TGTGCCAGCTCCCAACAGGGGGGGTACGAGCAGTACTTC	CASSQQGGYEQYF	TRBV6-6	TRBJ2-7	NA
TGTGCCAGCAGCTTGGACACCTCCACCGGGGAGCTGTTTTTT	CASSLDTSTGELFF	TRBV7-9	TRBJ2-2	NA
TGTGCCAGCAGTGATCCTTTTAGCGGGAGAACCGGGGAGCTGTTTTTT	CASSDPFSGRTGELFF	TRBV6-1	TRBJ2-2	TRBD2